These 6 T cell receptor beta chains came from one sample sequenced in a study of blood T cell repertoires in COVID-19. Assay: immunoSEQ multiplex PCR; the TCRdb copy retains only in-frame clones and omits some. The sample has under 50,000 clones, just over 90% seen once; the top ten hold around 1%. Sequenced material: peripheral blood. The source of these receptors is a man in his 60s with COVID-19, enrolled during active disease.

The chain recombines TRBV5-1 with TRBJ2-5; D remains ambiguous. In germline, CDR1 is SGHRS, CDR2 YFSETQ. Trimming cost V 2 bases and J 4 bases, with 6 bases left between them. CDR3 length equals 12 residues. The CDR3 sequence: CASSFLRETQYF. The CDR3, as DNA: TGCGCCAGCAGCTTCCTACGAGAGACCCAGTACTTC.

The chain recombines TRBV2 with TRBJ1-2, with 8 nucleotides matching TRBD1. The CDR3 is 14 amino acids. The J segment lost 2 bases and the V segment lost 9 bases, leaving 8 bases of the junction unmatched. The germline gives CDR1 SNHLY, CDR2 FYNNEI. As DNA, the CDR3 is TGTGCCAGAATTGACAGGGGATCCAACTATGGCTACACCTTC. Protein sequence: CARIDRGSNYGYTF.

The chain combines TRBV4-2 with TRBJ2-7, with TRBD2 matching 11 bases. CDR1 and CDR2 from the germline V gene are LGHNA and YNFKEQ. J was trimmed by 2 bases and V by 2 bases; bases with no gene match: 11. The CDR3 contains 18 residues. This CDR3 is CASSQKGTGTSGTYEQYF. The CDR3 region has the DNA TGTGCCAGCAGCCAAAAGGGCACCGGGACTAGCGGCACCTACGAGCAGTACTTC.

The rearrangement links TRBV5-1 to TRBJ2-1; the D gene is possibly TRBD1 (5 bases). The V end lost 5 bases, the J end lost 10 bases, and 16 bases lay between the germline ends. This CDR3 has 13 amino acids. The germline gives CDR1 SGHRS, CDR2 YFSETQ. This chain's CDR3 is CASRWGAGLEQFF. The CDR3 nucleotides are TGCGCCAGCAGATGGGGCGCTGGCCTCGAGCAGTTCTTC.

The rearrangement joins TRBV5-5 to TRBJ2-3; 14 positions match TRBD2. Germline lookup yields CDR1 SGHKS and CDR2 YYEKEE (reference sequence). V was clipped by 1 base and J by 8 bases; unmatched bases: 12. CDR3 size: 18 residues. The CDR3 spells CASSLTGTSGRGSGTQYF. The CDR3 DNA reads TGTGCCAGCAGCTTGACCGGGACTAGCGGGAGAGGGTCGGGTACGCAGTATTTT.

This chain links TRBV5-1 with TRBJ1-6; tentatively, D is TRBD1 (6 bases). Germline V gene data show CDR1 as SGHRS and CDR2 as YFSETQ. The CDR3 has 18 amino acids. The V end lost 0 bases, the J end lost 0 bases, and 13 bases lay between the germline ends. CDR3 protein: CASSLEGGPSSYNSPLHF. Written as DNA, the CDR3 is TGCGCCAGCAGCTTGGAGGGGGGGCCAAGCTCCTATAATTCACCCCTCCACTTT.